This entry describes one T cell receptor beta chain. The data belong to a study of human thymus T cells. This CDR3 contains 19 residues. The V segment lost 4 bases and the J segment 2 bases; nucleotides outside the gene matches: 16. Germline-derived CDR1 and CDR2 are LGHNA and YSLEER. Resections were taken during corrective heart surgery, and the thymus tissue came from these. The data were produced by immunoSEQ multiplex PCR, yet TCRdb's version contains in-frame clones alone and is incomplete. The repertoire has roughly 86,000 clones, roughly 96% of them found once; the top ten carry roughly 0.03%. Material for sequencing was thymus tissue. The rearrangement joins TRBV4-3 to TRBJ2-2; TRBD2 matches 7 bases. The receptor was isolated from a boy in the first two years of life with a congenital heart defect but otherwise immunologically healthy. CDR3 sequence reads: CASSRPRRGGGGNTGELFF. The CDR3 region has the DNA TGCGCCAGCAGCCGACCCCGGAGAGGAGGCGGGGGAAACACCGGGGAGCTGTTTTTT.